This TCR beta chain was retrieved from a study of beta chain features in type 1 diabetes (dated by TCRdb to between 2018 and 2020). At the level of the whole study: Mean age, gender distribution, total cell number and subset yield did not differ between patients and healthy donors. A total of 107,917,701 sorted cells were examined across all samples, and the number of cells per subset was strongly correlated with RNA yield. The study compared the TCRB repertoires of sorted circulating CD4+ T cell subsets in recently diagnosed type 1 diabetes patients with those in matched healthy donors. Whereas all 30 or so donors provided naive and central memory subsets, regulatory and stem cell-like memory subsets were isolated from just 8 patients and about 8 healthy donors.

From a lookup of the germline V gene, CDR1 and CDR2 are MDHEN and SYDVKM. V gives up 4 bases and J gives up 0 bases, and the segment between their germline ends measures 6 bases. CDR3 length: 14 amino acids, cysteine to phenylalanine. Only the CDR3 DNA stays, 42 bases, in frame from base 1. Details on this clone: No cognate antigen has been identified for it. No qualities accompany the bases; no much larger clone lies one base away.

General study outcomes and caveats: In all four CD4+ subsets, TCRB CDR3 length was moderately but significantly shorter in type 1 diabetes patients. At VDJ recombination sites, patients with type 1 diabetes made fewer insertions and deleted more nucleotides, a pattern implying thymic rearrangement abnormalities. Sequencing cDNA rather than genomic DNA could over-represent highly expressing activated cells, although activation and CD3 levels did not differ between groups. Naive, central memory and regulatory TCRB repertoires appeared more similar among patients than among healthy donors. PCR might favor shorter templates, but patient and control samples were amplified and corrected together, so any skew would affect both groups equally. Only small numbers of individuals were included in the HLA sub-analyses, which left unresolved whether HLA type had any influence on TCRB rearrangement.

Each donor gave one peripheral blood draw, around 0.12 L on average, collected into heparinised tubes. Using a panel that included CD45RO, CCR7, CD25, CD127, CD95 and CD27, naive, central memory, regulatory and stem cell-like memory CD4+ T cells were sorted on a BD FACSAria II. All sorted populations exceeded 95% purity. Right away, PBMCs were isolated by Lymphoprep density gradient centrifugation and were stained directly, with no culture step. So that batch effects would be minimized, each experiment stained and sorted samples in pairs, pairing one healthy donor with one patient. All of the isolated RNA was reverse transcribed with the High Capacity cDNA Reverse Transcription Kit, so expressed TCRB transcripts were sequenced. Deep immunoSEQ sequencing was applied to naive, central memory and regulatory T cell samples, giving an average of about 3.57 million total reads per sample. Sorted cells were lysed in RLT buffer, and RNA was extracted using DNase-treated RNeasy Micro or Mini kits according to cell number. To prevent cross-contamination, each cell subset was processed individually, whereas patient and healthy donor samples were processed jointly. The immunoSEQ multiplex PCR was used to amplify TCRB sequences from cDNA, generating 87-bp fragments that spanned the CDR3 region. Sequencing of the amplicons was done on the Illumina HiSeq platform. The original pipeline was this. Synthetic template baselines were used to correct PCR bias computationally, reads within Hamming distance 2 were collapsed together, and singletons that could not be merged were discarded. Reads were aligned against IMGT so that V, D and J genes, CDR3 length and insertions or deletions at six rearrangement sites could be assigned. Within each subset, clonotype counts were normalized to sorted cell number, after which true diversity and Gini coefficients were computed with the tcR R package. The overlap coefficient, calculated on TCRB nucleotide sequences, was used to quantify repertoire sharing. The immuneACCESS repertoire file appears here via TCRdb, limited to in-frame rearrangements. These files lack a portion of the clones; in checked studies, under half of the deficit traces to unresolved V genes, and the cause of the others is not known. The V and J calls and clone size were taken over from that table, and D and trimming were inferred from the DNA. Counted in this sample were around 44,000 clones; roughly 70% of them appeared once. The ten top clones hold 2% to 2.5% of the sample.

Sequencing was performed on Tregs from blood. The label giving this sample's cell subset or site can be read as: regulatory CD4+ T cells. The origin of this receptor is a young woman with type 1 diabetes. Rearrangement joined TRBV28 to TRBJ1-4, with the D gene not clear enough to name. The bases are TGTGCCAGCAGTTCCTTTGCAACTAATGAAAAACTGTTTTTT. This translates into CASSSFATNEKLFF.